The 7 T cell receptor beta chains reported below all come from one sample, sequenced in a study of cytomegalovirus exposure and HLA in healthy donors. The PCR ran on 60 Vbeta and 13 Jbeta primers. Profiling relied on immunoSEQ multiplex PCR, and the TCRdb table lists in-frame clones only, not all of them. The sample includes 150,000 to 200,000 clones, 75% to 90% of them seen just once. Sequencing was done on a sample of PBMCs. The origin of the receptors is a boy aged 5-17 years in good health and CMV-seronegative.

The chain uses TRBV27 and TRBJ2-2, with a weak D call TRBD1 (6 bases). Looked up from germline, CDR1 is MNHEY and CDR2 is SMNVEV (reference sequence). This CDR3 contains 16 residues. Trimming removed 1 base at V and 0 bases at J, with 9 bases between. CDR3 sequence reads: CASSLLDSPNTGELFF. The CDR3 DNA reads as TGTGCCAGCAGTTTATTGGACAGTCCGAACACCGGGGAGCTGTTTTTT.

The chain recombines TRBV27 with TRBJ2-1; D perhaps matches TRBD1 (6 bases). Between the trimmed V and J ends, which lost 7 bases and 5 bases, there was a span of 24 bases. CDR1 is MNHEY, CDR2 SMNVEV, per germline (reference sequence). The CDR3 runs 17 residues. Here the CDR3 DNA reads TGTGCCAGCACCACCCCTGGGGCCCAGGGGCGGAACAATGAGCAGTTCTTC. Protein: CASTTPGAQGRNNEQFF.

The chain employs TRBV30 and TRBJ1-2; 9 nucleotides match TRBD1. Germline CDR1 GTSNPN, CDR2 SVGIG (reference sequence). Trimming took 0 bases from V and 9 from J; bases not matched to a gene: 5. The CDR3 consists of 13 residues. The CDR3 nucleotides read TGTGCCTGGAGTGTACGACAGGGGGACAGCTACACCTTC. Translation: CAWSVRQGDSYTF.

This clone was picked up a small number of times. This chain connects TRBV25-1 to TRBJ1-4; D is possibly TRBD1 (6 bases). This CDR3 is 14 amino acids long. V was cut by 8 bases and J by 8 bases, with 18 bases left in between. Germline CDR1 reads MGHDK; CDR2 reads SYGVNS. CDR3 protein: CASSPGGREEKLFF. The CDR3 DNA follows: TGTGCCAGCTCGCCGGGGGGGCGAGAGGAAAAACTGTTTTTT.

J is TRBJ1-2 and V is TRBV11-2; 7 nucleotides match TRBD1. This CDR3 contains 13 residues. J lost 7 bases, V lost 5 bases, and 7 bases had no gene match. Germline V gene data show CDR1 as SGHAT and CDR2 as FQNNGV. CDR3 DNA: TGTGCCAGCAGCACCGACAGGGACCGTGGCTACACCTTC. This gives the protein CASSTDRDRGYTF.

The chain is built from TRBV30 and TRBJ2-1; D ambiguous. V shed 2 bases and J shed 7 bases, with 12 bases lying between them. CDR3 length: 13 residues. The germline V gene encodes CDR1 GTSNPN and CDR2 SVGIG (reference sequence). CDR3 in amino acids: CAWSKGGVNEQFF. CDR3 nucleotides: TGTGCCTGGAGTAAAGGCGGTGTAAATGAGCAGTTCTTC. Drawing the rest from reference TRBV30 and TRBJ2-1, the complete variable domain is SQTIHQWPATLVQPVGSPLSLECTVEGTSNPNLYWYRQAAGRGLQLLFYSVGIGQISSEVPQNLSASRPQDRQFILSSKKLLLSDSGFYLCAWSKGGVNEQFFGPGTRLTVL.

V and J are TRBV29-1 and TRBJ2-3; 8 bases agree with TRBD2. Unmatched junction bases numbered 4, after V lost 3 bases and J lost 2 bases. The CDR3 runs to 14 residues. Per germline, CDR1 SQVTM and CDR2 ANQGSEA. DNA for the CDR3: TGCAGCGTTGAGGGTAGCGGGGCCACAGATACGCAGTATTTT. As protein: CSVEGSGATDTQYF.